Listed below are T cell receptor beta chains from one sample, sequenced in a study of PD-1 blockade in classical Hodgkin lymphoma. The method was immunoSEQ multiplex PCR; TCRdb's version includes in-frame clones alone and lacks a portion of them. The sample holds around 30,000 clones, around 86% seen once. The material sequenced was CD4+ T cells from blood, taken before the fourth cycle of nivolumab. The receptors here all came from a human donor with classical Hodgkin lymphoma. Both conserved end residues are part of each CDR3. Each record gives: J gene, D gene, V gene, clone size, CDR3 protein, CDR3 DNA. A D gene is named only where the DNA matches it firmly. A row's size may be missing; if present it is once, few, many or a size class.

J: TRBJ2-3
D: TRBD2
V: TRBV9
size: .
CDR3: CASSVEREHDTQYF
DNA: TGTGCCAGCAGCGTAGAGCGGGAACACGATACGCAGTATTTT

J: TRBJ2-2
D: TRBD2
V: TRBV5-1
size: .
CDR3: CASSLGLAGGTGELFF
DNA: TGCGCCAGCAGCTTGGGGCTAGCGGGAGGCACCGGGGAGCTGTTTTTT

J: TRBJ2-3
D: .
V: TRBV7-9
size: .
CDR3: CASSLALDRRVDTQYF
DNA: TGTGCCAGCAGCTTAGCACTGGACAGACGGGTAGATACGCAGTATTTT

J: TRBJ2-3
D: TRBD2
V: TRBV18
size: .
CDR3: CASSPEGLAFADTQYF
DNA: TGTGCCAGCTCACCTGAAGGACTAGCGTTCGCAGATACGCAGTATTTT

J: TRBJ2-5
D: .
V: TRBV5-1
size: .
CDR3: CASSLEGWGSKETQYF
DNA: TGCGCCAGCAGCTTGGAGGGTTGGGGCAGCAAAGAGACCCAGTACTTC

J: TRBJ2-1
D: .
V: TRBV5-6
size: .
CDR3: CASSLEPKTEQFF
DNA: TGTGCCAGCAGCTTGGAACCTAAGACTGAGCAGTTCTTC

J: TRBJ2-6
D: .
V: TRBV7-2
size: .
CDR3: CASSLAWGVGANVLTF
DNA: TGTGCCAGCAGCTTAGCGTGGGGTGTCGGGGCCAACGTCCTGACTTTC

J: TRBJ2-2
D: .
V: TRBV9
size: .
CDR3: CASSRHTGELFF
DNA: TGTGCCAGCAGCCGACACACCGGGGAGCTGTTTTTT

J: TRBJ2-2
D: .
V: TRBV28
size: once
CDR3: CASTWRDRDTGELFF
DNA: TGTGCCAGCACTTGGCGGGACCGGGACACCGGGGAGCTGTTTTTT

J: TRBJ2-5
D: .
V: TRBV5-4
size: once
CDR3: CASSLARQHQETQYF
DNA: TGTGCCAGCAGCTTGGCTAGGCAGCACCAAGAGACCCAGTACTTC

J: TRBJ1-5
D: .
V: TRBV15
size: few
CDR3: CATAHWAGERQPQHF
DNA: TGTGCCACCGCGCATTGGGCAGGCGAACGGCAGCCCCAGCATTTT

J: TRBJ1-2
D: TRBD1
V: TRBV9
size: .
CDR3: CASSGDRPGGYGYTF
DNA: TGTGCCAGCAGCGGGGACAGACCAGGCGGCTATGGCTACACCTTC

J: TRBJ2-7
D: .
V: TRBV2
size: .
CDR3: CASSWDDSYEQYF
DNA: TGTGCCAGCAGTTGGGACGACTCCTACGAGCAGTACTTC

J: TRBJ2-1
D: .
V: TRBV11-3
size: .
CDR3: CASSSQGNEQFF
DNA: TGTGCCAGCAGCTCACAGGGCAATGAGCAGTTCTTC

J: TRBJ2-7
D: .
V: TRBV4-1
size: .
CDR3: CASSQGPSAGRYEQYF
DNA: TGCGCCAGCAGCCAAGGGCCATCGGCAGGGCGGTACGAGCAGTACTTC

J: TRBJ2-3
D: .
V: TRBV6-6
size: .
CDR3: CASSYDRKSGTDTQYF
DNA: TGTGCCAGCAGTTATGATAGAAAGTCGGGGACAGATACGCAGTATTTT

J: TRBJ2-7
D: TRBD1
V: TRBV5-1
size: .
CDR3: CASSPRTGGAYEQYF
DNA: TGCGCCAGCAGCCCCCGGACAGGGGGGGCCTACGAGCAGTACTTC

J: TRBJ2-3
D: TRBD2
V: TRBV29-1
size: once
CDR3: CSVARTSGRTDTQYF
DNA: TGCAGCGTGGCGAGGACTAGCGGGAGAACAGATACGCAGTATTTT

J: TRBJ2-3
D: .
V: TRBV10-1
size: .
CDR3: CASSEIGTQQYF
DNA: TGCGCCAGCAGTGAGATCGGGACTCAGCAGTATTTT

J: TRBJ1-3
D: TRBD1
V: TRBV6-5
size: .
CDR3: CASSYSRQGFANTIYF
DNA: TGTGCCAGCAGTTACTCTAGACAGGGGTTTGCAAACACCATATATTTT

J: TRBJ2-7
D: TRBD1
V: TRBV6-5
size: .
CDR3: CASRLYPTGWYEQYF
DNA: TGTGCCAGCAGACTCTACCCGACAGGGTGGTACGAGCAGTACTTC

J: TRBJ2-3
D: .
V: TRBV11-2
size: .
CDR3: CASSLGVLGVENTQYF
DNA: TGTGCCAGCAGCTTAGGTGTATTGGGTGTTGAAAATACGCAGTATTTT

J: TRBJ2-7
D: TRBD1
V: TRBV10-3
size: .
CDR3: CAISGGSTVGTGVLYEQYF
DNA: TGTGCCATCAGTGGCGGCTCAACCGTTGGGACAGGAGTCTTATACGAGCAGTACTTC

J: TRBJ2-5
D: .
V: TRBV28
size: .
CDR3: CASSARTRGQETQYF
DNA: TGTGCCAGCAGTGCCAGGACCAGGGGCCAAGAGACCCAGTACTTC

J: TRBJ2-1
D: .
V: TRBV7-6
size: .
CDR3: CASSLARKAGRINEQFF
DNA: TGTGCCAGCAGCTTAGCGAGGAAGGCTGGCAGGATCAATGAGCAGTTCTTC

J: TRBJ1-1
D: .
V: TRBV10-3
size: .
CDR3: CAISGLGQGLNTEAFF
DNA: TGTGCCATCAGTGGACTGGGGCAGGGGTTGAACACTGAAGCTTTCTTT

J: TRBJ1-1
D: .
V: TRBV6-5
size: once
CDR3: CASSYSGRNTEAFF
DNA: TGTGCCAGCAGTTACTCGGGGAGAAACACTGAAGCTTTCTTT

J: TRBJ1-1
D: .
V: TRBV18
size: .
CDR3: CASSPRAVGNTEAFF
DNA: TGTGCCAGCTCACCACGAGCGGTGGGGAACACTGAAGCTTTCTTT

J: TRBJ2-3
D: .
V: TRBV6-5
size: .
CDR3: CASSYRDVRDTQYF
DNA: TGTGCCAGCAGTTACCGGGACGTAAGGGATACGCAGTATTTT

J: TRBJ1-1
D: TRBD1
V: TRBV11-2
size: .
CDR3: CASSFTTGGGAEAFF
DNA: TGTGCCAGCAGCTTCACGACAGGGGGTGGAGCCGAAGCTTTCTTT

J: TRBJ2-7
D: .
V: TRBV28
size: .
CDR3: CASSSMGYYEQYF
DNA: TGTGCCAGCAGTTCTATGGGGTACTACGAGCAGTACTTC

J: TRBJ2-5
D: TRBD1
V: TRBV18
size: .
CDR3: CASSVQGVQETQYF
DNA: TGTGCCAGCTCAGTCCAGGGGGTCCAAGAGACCCAGTACTTC

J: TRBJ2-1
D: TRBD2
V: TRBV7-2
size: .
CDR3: CASSFGGGAYNEQFF
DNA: TGTGCCAGCAGCTTCGGTGGGGGGGCCTACAATGAGCAGTTCTTC

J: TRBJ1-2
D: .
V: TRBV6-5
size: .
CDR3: CASSRIQDNYGYTF
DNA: TGTGCCAGCAGCAGGATCCAAGATAACTATGGCTACACCTTC

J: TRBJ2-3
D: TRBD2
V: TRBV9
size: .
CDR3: CASSVAPSGRGATSTDTQYF
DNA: TGTGCCAGCAGCGTAGCGCCTAGCGGGAGAGGGGCTACTAGCACAGATACGCAGTATTTT

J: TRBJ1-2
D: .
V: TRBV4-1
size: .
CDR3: CASSQDRVLGGYTF
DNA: TGCGCCAGCAGCCAAGACAGGGTGTTGGGCGGCTACACCTTC

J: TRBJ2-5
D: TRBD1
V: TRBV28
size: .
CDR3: CASSPRTGGHRTQYF
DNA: TGTGCCAGCAGTCCACGGACAGGCGGCCATAGGACCCAGTACTTC

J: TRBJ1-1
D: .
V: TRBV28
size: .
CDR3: CASKDSPTEAFF
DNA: TGTGCCAGCAAAGACAGTCCCACTGAAGCTTTCTTT

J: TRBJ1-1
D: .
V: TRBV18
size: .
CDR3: CASSPYTGFAEAFF
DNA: TGTGCCAGCTCACCCTACACAGGGTTCGCTGAAGCTTTCTTT

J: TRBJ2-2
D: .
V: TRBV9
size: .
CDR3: CASSVGPSRAGELFF
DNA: TGTGCCAGCAGCGTAGGTCCTAGCAGGGCCGGGGAGCTGTTTTTT

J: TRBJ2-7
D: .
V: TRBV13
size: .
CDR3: CASSLAVMEPDSYEQYF
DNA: TGTGCCAGCAGCTTAGCCGTCATGGAACCCGACTCCTACGAGCAGTACTTC

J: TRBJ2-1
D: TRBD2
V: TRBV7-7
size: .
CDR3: CASSLSGGNYNEQFF
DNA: TGTGCCAGCAGCTTAAGCGGGGGGAACTACAATGAGCAGTTCTTC

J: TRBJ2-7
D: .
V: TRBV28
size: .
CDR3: CASSFLPSSGGTYEQYF
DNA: TGTGCCAGCAGTTTCCTCCCAAGTTCAGGGGGGACCTACGAGCAGTACTTC

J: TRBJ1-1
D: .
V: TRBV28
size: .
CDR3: CASSLDIRGREAFF
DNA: TGTGCCAGCAGTTTAGATATCCGGGGACGGGAAGCTTTCTTT

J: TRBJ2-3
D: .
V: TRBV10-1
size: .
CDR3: CASSERRSLTDTQYF
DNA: TGCGCCAGCAGTGAGAGGAGATCTCTCACAGATACGCAGTATTTT

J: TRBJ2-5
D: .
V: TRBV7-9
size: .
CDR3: CASSLVGAGETQYF
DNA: TGTGCCAGCAGCTTAGTGGGAGCGGGAGAGACCCAGTACTTC

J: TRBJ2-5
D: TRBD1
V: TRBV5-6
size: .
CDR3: CASSFGWAGGETQYF
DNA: TGTGCCAGCAGCTTTGGGTGGGCAGGGGGAGAGACCCAGTACTTC

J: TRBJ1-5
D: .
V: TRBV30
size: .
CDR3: CAWSVARVTGSNQPQHF
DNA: TGTGCCTGGAGTGTAGCCCGGGTGACAGGTTCAAATCAGCCCCAGCATTTT

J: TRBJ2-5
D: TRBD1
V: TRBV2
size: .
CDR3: CASGRTGWAETQYF
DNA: TGTGCCAGCGGTAGGACAGGCTGGGCAGAGACCCAGTACTTC

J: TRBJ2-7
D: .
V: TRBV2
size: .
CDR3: CASRARGGLYEQYF
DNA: TGTGCCAGCAGGGCGAGGGGGGGCCTCTACGAGCAGTACTTC

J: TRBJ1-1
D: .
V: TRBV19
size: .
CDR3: CASSIGFNTEAFF
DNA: TGTGCCAGTAGTATAGGTTTTAACACTGAAGCTTTCTTT

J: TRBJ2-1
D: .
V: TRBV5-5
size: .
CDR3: CASSHQGTLTFEQFF
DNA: TGTGCCAGCAGTCACCAGGGGACTTTGACTTTCGAGCAGTTCTTC

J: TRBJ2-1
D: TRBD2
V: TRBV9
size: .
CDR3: CASSAGAGTSIDEQFF
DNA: TGTGCCAGCAGCGCAGGCGCCGGGACTAGTATCGATGAGCAGTTCTTC

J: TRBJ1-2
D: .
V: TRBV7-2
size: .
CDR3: CASSWTVDYGYTF
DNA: TGTGCCAGCAGCTGGACAGTTGACTATGGCTACACCTTC

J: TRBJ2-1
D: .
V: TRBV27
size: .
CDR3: CASTTLYNEQFF
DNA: TGTGCCAGCACCACTCTATACAATGAGCAGTTCTTC